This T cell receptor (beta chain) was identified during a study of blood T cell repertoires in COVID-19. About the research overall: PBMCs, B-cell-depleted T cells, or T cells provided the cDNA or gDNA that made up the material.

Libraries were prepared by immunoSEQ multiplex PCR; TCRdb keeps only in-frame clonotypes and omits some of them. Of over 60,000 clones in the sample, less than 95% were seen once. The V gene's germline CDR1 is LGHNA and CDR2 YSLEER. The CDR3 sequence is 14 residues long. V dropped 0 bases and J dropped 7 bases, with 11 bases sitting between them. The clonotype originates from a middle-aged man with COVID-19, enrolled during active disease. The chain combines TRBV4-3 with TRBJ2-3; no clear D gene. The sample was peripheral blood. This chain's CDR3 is CASSQDTGRNTQYF. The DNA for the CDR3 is TGCGCCAGCAGCCAAGATACGGGTAGGAATACGCAGTATTTT.